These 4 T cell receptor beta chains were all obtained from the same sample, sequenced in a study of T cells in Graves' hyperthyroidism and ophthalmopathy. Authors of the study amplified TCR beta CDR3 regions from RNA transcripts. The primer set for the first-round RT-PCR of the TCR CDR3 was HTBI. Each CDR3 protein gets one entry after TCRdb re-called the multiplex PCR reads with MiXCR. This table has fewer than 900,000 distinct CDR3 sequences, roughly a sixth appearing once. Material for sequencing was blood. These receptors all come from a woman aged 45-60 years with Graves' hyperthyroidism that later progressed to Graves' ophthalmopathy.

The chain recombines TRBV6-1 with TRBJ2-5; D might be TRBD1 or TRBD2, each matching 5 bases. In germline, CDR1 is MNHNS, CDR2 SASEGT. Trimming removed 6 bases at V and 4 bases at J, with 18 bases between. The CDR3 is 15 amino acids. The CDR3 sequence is CASSPGAPRRETQYF. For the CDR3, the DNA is TGTGCCAGCAGCCCCGGGGCCCCCAGGAGAGAGACCCAGTACTTC.

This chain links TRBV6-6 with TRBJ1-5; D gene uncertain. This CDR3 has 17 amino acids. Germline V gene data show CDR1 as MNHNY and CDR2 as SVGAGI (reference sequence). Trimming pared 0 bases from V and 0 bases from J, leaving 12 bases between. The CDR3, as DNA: TGTGCCAGCAGTTACTCGCGAGTACCATCTAGCAATCAGCCCCAGCATTTT. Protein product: CASSYSRVPSSNQPQHF.

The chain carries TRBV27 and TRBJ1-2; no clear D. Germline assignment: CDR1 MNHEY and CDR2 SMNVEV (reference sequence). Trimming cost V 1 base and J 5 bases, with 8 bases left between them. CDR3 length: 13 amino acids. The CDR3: CASSLWAGYGYTF. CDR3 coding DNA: TGTGCCAGCAGTTTATGGGCAGGTTATGGCTACACCTTC.

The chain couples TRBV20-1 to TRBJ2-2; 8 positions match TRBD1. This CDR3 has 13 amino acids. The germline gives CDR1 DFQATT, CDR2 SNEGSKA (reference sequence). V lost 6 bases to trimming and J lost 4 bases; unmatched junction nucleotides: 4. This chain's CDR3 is CSAWTGFTGELFF. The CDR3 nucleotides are TGCAGTGCATGGACAGGGTTCACCGGGGAGCTGTTTTTT.